The rows below give T cell receptor beta chains drawn from one sample of a study of control samples from healthy donors and cancer patients. Method: immunoSEQ multiplex PCR; TCRdb's copy keeps in-frame clones and lacks some. The table records about 150,000 clones, about 94% of them present only once. The sample consisted of PBMCs. Source of these receptors: a man between 60 and 75 years old with colorectal cancer. Each CDR3 is given with its conserved first and last residue. The order of the fields is V gene, J gene, clone size, D gene, CDR3 DNA, CDR3 protein. The D gene is left open where the match is weak. Size tells how often a clone was seen (once, few, many) or the class of an expanded clone, and some rows leave it out.

TRBV3-1/TRBV3-2	TRBJ1-6	NA	TRBD1	TGTGCCAGCAGCCAGAGGGGAGACAGGGATAATTCACCCCTCCACTTT	CASSQRGDRDNSPLHF
TRBV7-2	TRBJ1-4	NA	TRBD1	TGTGCCAGCAGCCGCGCGACAGGGCCTAATGAAAAACTGTTTTTT	CASSRATGPNEKLFF
TRBV5-1	TRBJ2-7	NA	NA	TGCGCCAGCAGCTCTGGACAGCATACATTCTCCTACGAGCAGTACTTC	CASSSGQHTFSYEQYF
TRBV6-5	TRBJ2-5	NA	TRBD2	TGTGCCAGCAGTTCGGGACTAGCGGGGTGGGGCGAGACCCAGTACTTC	CASSSGLAGWGETQYF
TRBV5-1	TRBJ1-4	NA	NA	TGCGCCAGCAGCTTCGGTGGGGTCGGTTTTGGGGCCGGCAATGAAAAACTGTTTTTT	CASSFGGVGFGAGNEKLFF
TRBV3-1/TRBV3-2	TRBJ2-2	NA	NA	TGTGCCAGCAGCCAAGTTAGACAGTACACCGGGGAGCTGTTTTTT	CASSQVRQYTGELFF
TRBV3-1/TRBV3-2	TRBJ1-6	NA	NA	TGTGCCAGCAGCCAAGATGGCAGGGGCCCCTCTTATAATTCACCCCTCCACTTT	CASSQDGRGPSYNSPLHF
TRBV21-1	TRBJ2-3	once	NA	TGTGCCAGCAGGGCTAAGCCGGGACGGAGCACAGATACGCAGTATTTT	CASRAKPGRSTDTQYF
TRBV29-1	TRBJ1-1	NA	TRBD1	TGCAGCGTAAGGGACAGCGGAGCTTTCTTT	CSVRDSGAFF
TRBV7-9	TRBJ2-7	NA	NA	TGTGCCAGCAGCCACTATGGCGGGGAGGCGACCTTCTACGAGCAGTACTTC	CASSHYGGEATFYEQYF
TRBV27	TRBJ1-1	NA	TRBD1	TGTGCCAGCAGTTTATGGGTAGGGGGCTCCGCTGAAGCTTTCTTT	CASSLWVGGSAEAFF
TRBV18	TRBJ2-1	once	NA	TGTGCCAGCTCACCACGGATTGGGAATGAGCAGTTCTTC	CASSPRIGNEQFF
TRBV5-1	TRBJ1-1	once	NA	TGCGCCAGCGTGCTAACGACAGGTGAAGCTTTCTTT	CASVLTTGEAFF
TRBV7-8	TRBJ2-3	NA	NA	TGTGCCAGCAGCAGCCGGGCCCTCACAGATACGCAGTATTTT	CASSSRALTDTQYF
TRBV9	TRBJ2-5	NA	NA	TGTGCCAGCAGCGTAGGGACTACCCAAGAGACCCAGTACTTC	CASSVGTTQETQYF
TRBV5-8	TRBJ1-2	NA	NA	TGTGCCAGCAGGCCAACAGGGCGTGCGGGCTACACCTTC	CASRPTGRAGYTF
TRBV7-2	TRBJ2-2	NA	TRBD2	TGTGCCAGCAGCCACGGACTAGCGGGGACGAACACCGGGGAGCTGTTTTTT	CASSHGLAGTNTGELFF
TRBV6-5	TRBJ2-3	NA	NA	TGTGCCAGCAGGTCGTCGAGCACAGATACGCAGTATTTT	CASRSSSTDTQYF
TRBV3-1/TRBV3-2	TRBJ2-1	NA	NA	TGTGCCAGCAGCAAAGGAGGGGGCAATGAGCAGTTCTTC	CASSKGGGNEQFF
TRBV28	TRBJ2-7	NA	TRBD1	TGTGCCAGCAGTTCGGGACAGAGCTCCTACGAGCAGTACTTC	CASSSGQSSYEQYF
TRBV4-1	TRBJ2-4	NA	TRBD2	TGCGCCAGCAGCCAAGAGCCACCGGGGGGGTTTAACATTCAGTACTTC	CASSQEPPGGFNIQYF
TRBV6-5	TRBJ1-2	NA	NA	TGTGCCAGCAGCAGGGACCTGCTGGGGTATGGCTACACCTTC	CASSRDLLGYGYTF
TRBV27	TRBJ1-6	NA	NA	TGTGCCAGCAGTTTTAAAGGACCCAGGGATAATTCACCCCTCCACTTT	CASSFKGPRDNSPLHF
TRBV29-1	TRBJ1-1	NA	NA	TGCAGCGTTGAAGGGCAGTTGAACACTGAAGCTTTCTTT	CSVEGQLNTEAFF
TRBV18	TRBJ1-1	NA	NA	TGTGCCAGCTCACCACCCGCGACCATCACTGAAGCTTTCTTT	CASSPPATITEAFF
TRBV7-6	TRBJ2-2	few	TRBD1	TGTGCCAGCAGCTCCCTACCCGGGACAGACAACACCGGGGAGCTGTTTTTT	CASSSLPGTDNTGELFF
TRBV30	TRBJ1-1	NA	TRBD1	TGTGCCTGGAGTCGGCGGGACAGGGATATAAACACTGAAGCTTTCTTT	CAWSRRDRDINTEAFF
TRBV5-1	TRBJ1-4	NA	TRBD1	TGCGCCAGCAGCTCGCAGGGGGCGAGGGAAAAACTGTTTTTT	CASSSQGAREKLFF
TRBV12-3/TRBV12-4	TRBJ1-1	NA	NA	TGTGCCAGCAGTTCTCGATTGAACACTGAAGCTTTCTTT	CASSSRLNTEAFF
TRBV6-6	TRBJ1-5	NA	NA	TGTGCCAGCAGTTACTGGGGGGAGGGCAATCAGCCCCAGCATTTT	CASSYWGEGNQPQHF
TRBV6-5	TRBJ2-7	NA	TRBD2	TGTGCCAGCAGCCGTCGGGGGGGTAGCTCCTACGAGCAGTACTTC	CASSRRGGSSYEQYF
TRBV27	TRBJ2-3	NA	NA	TGTGCCAGCAGTCCCCTCCCCTACACAGATACGCAGTATTTT	CASSPLPYTDTQYF
TRBV18	TRBJ2-1	NA	TRBD2	TGTGCCAGCTCACCGGCTAGCGGGGATTTGGGTGAGCAGTTCTTC	CASSPASGDLGEQFF
TRBV5-1	TRBJ2-7	NA	TRBD1	TGCGCCAGCAGCTCCCGGGACAGGAAAAACGAGCAGTACTTC	CASSSRDRKNEQYF
TRBV19	TRBJ2-3	NA	TRBD1	TGTGCCAGTAGAGGGACAGGGGTTGTAACGCAGTATTTT	CASRGTGVVTQYF
TRBV2	TRBJ2-6	NA	TRBD2	TGTGCCAGCAGTGAAATGACTAGCGGGGTTGGGGCCAACGTCCTGACTTTC	CASSEMTSGVGANVLTF
TRBV9	TRBJ2-7	NA	TRBD1	TGTGCCAGCAGCGCCGGGACAGGGGGAAGTTACGAGCAGTACTTC	CASSAGTGGSYEQYF
TRBV25-1	TRBJ2-7	NA	TRBD1	TGTGCCAGCAGTGGGGGACCCACCGGGACAGGGAACTACGAGCAGTACTTC	CASSGGPTGTGNYEQYF
TRBV18	TRBJ2-3	NA	TRBD1	TGTGCCAGCTCACCACCGGTTGGACAGGGCACAGATACGCAGTATTTT	CASSPPVGQGTDTQYF
TRBV5-1	TRBJ1-3	NA	NA	TGCGCCAGCAGCCAAGGGTCGGGGGGAAACACCATATATTTT	CASSQGSGGNTIYF
TRBV19	TRBJ2-1	NA	NA	TGTGCCAGTACCGATAGCTGGGACCACAGAGGGAGTGAGCAGTTCTTC	CASTDSWDHRGSEQFF
TRBV4-2	TRBJ1-5	NA	NA	TGTGCCAGCAGCCAAGATGGTGGGCCGAGCAATCAGCCCCAGCATTTT	CASSQDGGPSNQPQHF
TRBV29-1	TRBJ1-2	many	NA	TGCAGCGTTGTCGAAGGGGGGGATAACTATGGCTACACCTTC	CSVVEGGDNYGYTF
TRBV7-2	TRBJ2-7	NA	NA	TGTGCCAGCAGCCCGCTACGGGGGAACGAGCAGTACTTC	CASSPLRGNEQYF
TRBV7-2	TRBJ2-7	NA	NA	TGTGCCAGCAGCCCGCCCAGGACCGGGGGCGACTCCTACGAGCAGTACTTC	CASSPPRTGGDSYEQYF
TRBV28	TRBJ1-1	NA	NA	TGTGCCAGCTGGGCGGCGAACACTGAAGCTTTCTTT	CASWAANTEAFF
TRBV9	TRBJ2-7	NA	TRBD2	TGTGCCAGCAGCGCAGATTGGGGGGGCTACGAGCAGTACTTC	CASSADWGGYEQYF
TRBV7-9	TRBJ1-1	NA	NA	TGTGCCAGCAGCCGGCCGGGCCCAGCCTCCGAAGCTTTCTTT	CASSRPGPASEAFF
TRBV2	TRBJ2-3	NA	NA	TGTGCCAGCAGCCTTGAGGGGGTTGGCACAGATACGCAGTATTTT	CASSLEGVGTDTQYF
TRBV7-2	TRBJ1-1	NA	TRBD1	TGTGCCAGCAGCATACAGACAGGGGCGAACACTGAAGCTTTCTTT	CASSIQTGANTEAFF
TRBV27	TRBJ2-5	NA	TRBD1	TGTGCCACGGGACAGTACCAAGAGACCCAGTACTTC	CATGQYQETQYF
TRBV3-1/TRBV3-2	TRBJ1-1	NA	NA	TGTGCCAGCAGCCAAGATGGGAGGGTCACTGAAGCTTTCTTT	CASSQDGRVTEAFF
TRBV7-8	TRBJ2-3	NA	TRBD1	TGTGCCAGCCTCCGGGACAGGGGGACAGATACGCAGTATTTT	CASLRDRGTDTQYF
TRBV6-5	TRBJ1-3	NA	TRBD1	TGTGCCAGCATCACAGACAGGGGATCTGGAAACACCATATATTTT	CASITDRGSGNTIYF
TRBV5-4	TRBJ2-5	NA	TRBD1	TGTGCCAGCAGCGAGACAGGGGTGTACCAAGAGACCCAGTACTTC	CASSETGVYQETQYF
TRBV10-3	TRBJ1-1	NA	NA	TGTGCCACCGCGACGGAGAACACTGAAGCTTTCTTT	CATATENTEAFF
TRBV4-3	TRBJ1-4	NA	NA	TGCGCCAGCAGCCAAGATAGGGCCAGTCTGTCCGCTAATGAAAAACTGTTTTTT	CASSQDRASLSANEKLFF
TRBV3-1/TRBV3-2	TRBJ2-1	NA	NA	TGTGCCAGCAGTTTCTACAATGAGCAGTTCTTC	CASSFYNEQFF
TRBV27	TRBJ2-1	NA	NA	TGTGCCAGTCAGCCCCGGGGTCCCTACAATGAGCAGTTCTTC	CASQPRGPYNEQFF
TRBV5-1	TRBJ1-6	NA	TRBD1	TGCGCCAGCAGCTCAGAGGGACAGCACAATTCACCCCTCCACTTT	CASSSEGQHNSPLHF